One sample yielded the 20 T cell receptor beta chains listed below, sequenced in a study of metastatic and nonmetastatic thyroid tumors. TCRdb reanalyzed the PCR reads via MiXCR. This sample yields roughly 13,000 clones, of which 30% to 35% are seen a single time; roughly 25% belongs to the top ten. Every patient was untreated before thyroid surgery. The sequenced sample was tumor tissue. The origin of the receptors is a female donor with papillary thyroid cancer or a benign thyroid nodule (not recorded which). Some clones in this sample may be carry-over from other donors' samples.

This chain uses TRBV14 with TRBJ2-2, with D unresolved. Trimming stripped 1 base from V and 1 base from J, with 4 bases between. The CDR3 has 14 residues. CDR1 and CDR2 (germline): SGHDN, FVKESK. CDR3 region: CASSQGGNTGELFF. The CDR3 DNA sequence: TGTGCCAGCAGCCAAGGCGGGAACACCGGGGAGCTGTTTTTT.

The chain combines TRBV5-8 with TRBJ2-1, with 7 bases fitting TRBD2. V was pared by 0 bases and J by 5 bases, with 5 bases of the junction left unmatched. This CDR3 spans 15 amino acids. The germline CDR1 and CDR2 sequences are SGHTS and YDEGEE. The DNA of the CDR3 is TGTGCCAGCAGCTTGGGGCTAGCGGTAAACAATGAGCAGTTCTTC. It codes for CASSLGLAVNNEQFF.

The chain recombines TRBV5-1 with TRBJ2-2; no reliable D call. Trimming pared 1 base from V and 0 bases from J, leaving 4 bases between. Germline V gene data show CDR1 as SGHRS and CDR2 as YFSETQ. The CDR3 covers 14 residues. Here the CDR3 reads CASSLSSNTGELFF. Here the CDR3 DNA reads TGCGCCAGCAGCTTGAGTTCGAACACCGGGGAGCTGTTTTTT.

This clone appeared many times. The rearrangement uses TRBV28 and TRBJ2-7; D may be TRBD1 (5 bases). Germline assignment: CDR1 MDHEN and CDR2 SYDVKM. This CDR3 spans 16 amino acids. V lost 5 bases to trimming and J lost 2 bases, with 19 bases between them. The CDR3 DNA reads as TGTGCCAGCAGTCCTCTTGGGATGACAGTAACCTACGAGCAGTACTTC. Amino acid sequence: CASSPLGMTVTYEQYF.

V and J are TRBV28 and TRBJ2-5; TRBD1 might be the D (5 bases). The germline V gene encodes CDR1 MDHEN and CDR2 SYDVKM. The CDR3 loop spans 15 amino acids. Trimming stripped 6 bases from V and 1 base from J, with 15 bases between. The CDR3 coding sequence is TGTGCCAGCAGCTCCCCGAGTGGGGCCCAAGAGACCCAGTACTTC. The encoded protein is CASSSPSGAQETQYF. The full variable domain, in which reference TRBV28 and TRBJ2-5 provide the parts outside the CDR3, is DVKVTQSSRYLVKRTGEKVFLECVQDMDHENMFWYRQDPGLGLRLIYFSYDVKMKEKGDIPEGYSVSREKKERFSLILESASTNQTSMYLCASSSPSGAQETQYFGPGTRLLVL.

J is TRBJ1-1 and V is TRBV20-1, with 9 bases aligning to TRBD1. Trimming took 5 bases from V and 1 from J; bases not matched to a gene: 5. Per germline, CDR1 DFQATT and CDR2 SNEGSKA (reference sequence). There are 14 residues in the CDR3. The CDR3 DNA is TGCAGTGCTCCTAACAGGGGGCGGAACACTGAAGCTTTCTTT. It specifies CSAPNRGRNTEAFF.

The chain carries TRBV7-2 and TRBJ2-7; D may be TRBD1 or TRBD2 (5 bases each). Trimming stripped 0 bases from V and 4 bases from J, with 7 bases between. The germline V gene has CDR1 SGHTA and CDR2 FQGNSA. The CDR3 loop spans 13 amino acids. The CDR3 DNA reads TGTGCCAGCAGCTTAGCTTGGGGGTACGAGCAGTACTTC. Amino acid sequence: CASSLAWGYEQYF.

This clone is judged medium-sized (0.01 to 0.1%). This chain links TRBV6-1 with TRBJ1-3, with 7 bases that match TRBD1. The CDR3 consists of 14 residues. Germline V gives CDR1 MNHNS, CDR2 SASEGT. Trimming took 5 bases from V and 2 from J; bases not matched to a gene: 3. The CDR3 DNA sequence: TGTGCCAGCAGTCAGACAGGGCCTGGAAACACCATATATTTT. It is translated as CASSQTGPGNTIYF.

This clone showed up many times. The chain combines TRBV28 with TRBJ2-2; TRBD2 matches at 10 bases. The germline CDR1 and CDR2 sequences are MDHEN and SYDVKM. Losses at the gene ends were 4 bases for V and 3 bases for J; bases not matched to a gene: 5. The CDR3 is 16 amino acids. The CDR3 sequence is CASSYPGLAHTGELFF. DNA for the CDR3: TGTGCCAGCAGTTACCCGGGACTAGCGCACACCGGGGAGCTGTTTTTT.

This clone has a count of ten or more. This chain connects TRBV19 to TRBJ2-1; 9 bases align to TRBD2. This CDR3 is 16 amino acids long. Germline-derived CDR1 and CDR2 are LNHDA and SQIVND (reference sequence). With 1 base clipped from V and 8 bases from J, the junction kept 9 bases outside the gene matches. The CDR3 sequence is CASSIGDSGSFYEQFF. The DNA of the CDR3 is TGTGCCAGTAGTATAGGAGATAGCGGGAGTTTCTATGAGCAGTTCTTC.

The chain combines TRBV5-1 with TRBJ2-7, with a possible D match to TRBD2 (5 bases). V gave up 0 bases and J gave up 1 base, with 11 bases separating them. The germline gives CDR1 SGHRS, CDR2 YFSETQ. This CDR3 is built from 15 residues. CDR3 region: CASSLVAGSSYEQYF. The DNA for the CDR3 is TGCGCCAGCAGCTTGGTCGCGGGTAGTTCCTACGAGCAGTACTTC.

Concerning this clone itself: No conserved phenylalanine or tryptophan is present at the end of the CDR3, so a read error is the likely explanation. The J gene is TRBJ2-2, the V gene TRBV7-3, with a possible D match to TRBD2 (5 bases). In germline, CDR1 is SGHTA, CDR2 FQGTGA. This CDR3 spans 13 amino acids. The ends were cut back, 3 bases at V and 7 bases at J, with 9 bases in the middle. The CDR3 spells CASSFSGDGELFY. In DNA, the CDR3 is TGTGCCAGCAGCTTCTCCGGGGACGGGGAGCTGTTTTAT.

This clone has just a few counts. V usage is TRBV24-1 and J usage is TRBJ2-7; no definite D call. The V end lost 4 bases, the J end lost 0 bases, and 3 bases lay between the germline ends. Germline V gene lookup returns CDR1 KGHDR and CDR2 SFDVKD. This CDR3 has 12 residues. The CDR3 DNA sequence: TGTGCCACCAGTGACAGCTCCTACGAGCAGTACTTC. Translated: CATSDSSYEQYF.

The V and J genes are TRBV28 and TRBJ2-7, with no clear D. CDR1 is MDHEN, CDR2 SYDVKM, per germline. The V end was cut by 4 bases, the J end by 2 bases, with 21 bases between. The CDR3 runs 17 residues. The CDR3 nucleotides read TGTGCCAGCAGTTCATTATATAGGTGTTATTTCACCTACGAGCAGTACTTC. This encodes CASSSLYRCYFTYEQYF.

The CDR3 nucleotides are TGTGCCAGCTCACCAGCTAGATTAGAGCCCATAGGGCAGTATTTT. Translating it yields CASSPARLEPIGQYF. This chain uses TRBV18 with TRBJ2-3; no reliable D call. Germline assignment: CDR1 KGHSH and CDR2 LQKENI. V was clipped by 2 bases and J by 11 bases, with 20 bases between them. The CDR3 contains 15 residues.

This clone has at least ten counts. The CDR3 region has the DNA TGTGCCACCCTCAGGGGGGGGGAGACCCAGTACTTC. It translates to CATLRGGETQYF. This chain connects TRBV6-1 to TRBJ2-5; D tentatively reads TRBD1 or TRBD2 (7 bases each). CDR1 is MNHNS and CDR2 is SASEGT in the germline V gene. V gave up 10 bases and J gave up 5 bases, with 14 bases separating them. The CDR3 sequence is 12 residues long.

This clone showed up just a few times. The chain uses TRBV12-3 or TRBV12-4 and TRBJ2-3; the D gene is possibly TRBD2 (6 bases). V dropped 7 bases and J dropped 4 bases, with 21 bases sitting between them. The CDR3 has 16 residues. The CDR3 DNA reads TGTGCCAGCATCCCCGGGGGAGGCCGGAGATCAGATACGCAGTATTTT. Its protein product is CASIPGGGRRSDTQYF.

In this sample, this clone is medium-sized. The chain employs TRBV7-9 and TRBJ2-7, with 8 bases fitting TRBD2. CDR1 SEHNR and CDR2 FQNEAQ come from the germline V gene (reference sequence). CDR3 length: 13 amino acids. The V segment lost 5 bases and the J segment 2 bases; nucleotides outside the gene matches: 2. DNA for the CDR3: TGTGCCAGCAGCCGAGCGGGAGCCTACGAGCAGTACTTC. Translation gives CASSRAGAYEQYF.

This clone is labeled medium-sized. The chain recombines TRBV5-4 with TRBJ2-5; D may be TRBD2 (5 bases). Trimming pared 4 bases from V and 5 bases from J, leaving 24 bases between. The germline gives CDR1 SGHNT, CDR2 YYREEE (reference sequence). The length of the CDR3 is 17 residues. The CDR3 sequence: CASSHRGGAALGETQYF. The CDR3 region has the DNA TGTGCCAGCAGCCACCGGGGTGGAGCGGCCCTAGGTGAGACCCAGTACTTC.

Concerning this clone: A read error may account for a junction end that differs from germline. The V call is TRBV28, the J call TRBJ1-2; 8 nucleotides line up with TRBD1. Germline V gene lookup returns CDR1 MDHEN and CDR2 SYDVKM. This CDR3 comprises 14 residues. CDR3 amino acids: CASKSGGSCYGYAF. The DNA of the CDR3 is TGTGCCAGCAAGTCAGGGGGCTCTTGCTATGGCTACGCCTTC.